This T cell receptor (beta chain) was recorded in a study of control samples from healthy donors and cancer patients. Only in-frame clones appear in the TCRdb table, and some are missing; sequencing was by immunoSEQ multiplex PCR. The repertoire holds over 100,000 clones, around nine tenths seen once, with approximately 15% in the top ten. Trimming took 3 bases from V and 1 from J, leaving 11 bases between them. Germline CDR1 MRHNA, CDR2 SNTAGT. The CDR3 sequence is 15 residues long. Sequenced material: blood. This clonotype originated in a woman in her forties or fifties in good health. V gene TRBV6-4 combines with J gene TRBJ2-3; tentatively, D is TRBD1 (5 bases). DNA of the CDR3: TGTGCCAGCAGTGAAGGGCAGGGTGGCACAGATACGCAGTATTTT. Amino acid sequence: CASSEGQGGTDTQYF.